This T cell receptor (beta chain) was recovered during a study of blood T cell repertoires in COVID-19. The wider study: The origin of the acute and convalescent COVID-19 samples was the United States, Italy and Spain.

In the study's own analysis: The authors estimated nucleated cell counts from reference gene primer amplification. Sequenced by immunoSEQ multiplex PCR; TCRdb stores in-frame clones only, minus some. The DNA was the basis for D and trimming; V, J and clone size are from that table. The sample consists of approximately 250,000 clones, 75% to 90% of them appearing once. Looked up from germline, CDR1 is MNHEY and CDR2 is SMNVEV (reference sequence). V was cut by 5 bases and J by 7 bases, with 20 bases left in between. The CDR3 consists of 16 residues. Patients from Seattle were sampled longitudinally, starting during active infection.

The source material was peripheral blood. V gene TRBV27 combines with J gene TRBJ1-4, with D possibly matching TRBD1 (5 bases). This receptor was identified in a woman in her 70s with COVID-19, enrolled during active disease. CDR3 amino acids: CASSSWTTNRGEKLFF. In DNA, the CDR3 is TGTGCCAGCAGTAGTTGGACAACTAATAGGGGTGAAAAACTGTTTTTT.